Following are 29 T cell receptor beta chains from one sample sequenced in a study of blood T cells in healthy people across ages. The second PCR ran about 7 to 12 cycles with a sample-barcoded 5' primer and J-beta primers. TCRdb reprocessed the 5' RACE reads with MiXCR, giving one entry per CDR3 protein. The sample records 1.5 million to 2 million distinct CDR3 sequences, 28% being singletons. The sample taken for sequencing was blood. The receptors originated from a woman aged 30 to 39 in good health.

In DNA form, the CDR3 reads TGTGCCAGCAGTGCGTTTAGGGGGAATTCACCCCTCCACTTT. Translated, it gives CASSAFRGNSPLHF. V is TRBV25-1 and J is TRBJ1-6, with D possibly being TRBD1 (6 bases). The V end lost 4 bases, the J end lost 7 bases, and 11 bases lay between the germline ends. This CDR3 is built from 14 residues. The germline CDR1 and CDR2 sequences are MGHDK and SYGVNS. The full variable domain, in which reference TRBV25-1 and TRBJ1-6 provide the parts outside the CDR3, is EADIYQTPRYLVIGTGKKITLECSQTMGHDKMYWYQQDPGMELHLIHYSYGVNSTEKGDLSSESTVSRIRTEHFPLTLESARPSHTSQYLCASSAFRGNSPLHFGNGTRLTVT.

At least ten counts were recorded for this clonotype. The chain joins TRBV5-5 to TRBJ2-1; D is unclear. Germline assignment: CDR1 SGHKS and CDR2 YYEKEE (reference sequence). The length of the CDR3 is 15 residues. Trimming took off 3 bases at V and 8 bases at J, with 18 bases between the two ends. DNA of the CDR3: TGTGCCAGCAGCTCCATCCATCAGACCAAGGATGAGCAGTTCTTC. Encoded protein: CASSSIHQTKDEQFF.

For this clonotype: This could be a read error, since a much larger clone is one nucleotide away. The rearrangement uses TRBV5-1 and TRBJ2-7; D is possibly TRBD1 (6 bases). CDR3 length: 15 amino acids. V was shortened by 0 bases and J by 2 bases, with 12 bases between the two germline ends. Germline CDR1 is SGHRS and CDR2 is YFSETQ. CDR3 bases: TGCGCCAGCAGCTTGGAGGGGGTGCCCCCCTACGAGCAGTACTTC. It encodes CASSLEGVPPYEQYF. Full variable domain (outside the CDR3, taken from reference TRBV5-1 and TRBJ2-7): KAGVTQTPRYLIKTRGQQVTLSCSPISGHRSVSWYQQTPGQGLQFLFEYFSETQRNKGNFPGRFSGRQFSNSRSEMNVSTLELGDSALYLCASSLEGVPPYEQYFGPGTRLTVT.

The V and J genes are TRBV28 and TRBJ2-3; no definite D call. From germline, CDR1 is MDHEN and CDR2 SYDVKM. Trimming stripped 3 bases from V and 7 bases from J, with 8 bases between. The CDR3 has 12 amino acids. CDR3 sequence: CASSLPPNTQYF. CDR3 sequence (DNA): TGTGCCAGCAGTTTGCCCCCAAATACGCAGTATTTT.

The chain couples TRBV10-3 to TRBJ1-2; D is unresolved. Trimming took off 6 bases at V and 5 bases at J, with 16 bases between the two ends. Per the germline V gene, CDR1 is ENHRY and CDR2 is SYGVKD. This CDR3 has 14 amino acids. CDR3 DNA: TGTGCCATCAGCTTGGACGCTAGCCGGTATGGCTACACCTTC. Residues: CAISLDASRYGYTF.

This chain uses TRBV10-3 with TRBJ1-6; tentative D call: TRBD1 (6 bases). This CDR3 region has 14 residues. CDR1 ENHRY and CDR2 SYGVKD come from the germline V gene. V was trimmed by 4 bases and J by 4 bases, leaving 8 bases between them. For the CDR3, the DNA is TGTGCCATCAGTGCAGGACAGTATAATTCACCCCTCCACTTT. This sequence encodes CAISAGQYNSPLHF.

This clonotype was seen many times. The chain joins TRBV6-6 to TRBJ2-3; D is undetermined. The CDR3 length is 12 residues. The V end lost 2 bases, the J end lost 3 bases, and 3 bases lay between the germline ends. Germline CDR1 is MNHNY and CDR2 is SVGAGI (reference sequence). The CDR3 DNA sequence: TGTGCCAGCAGTTACGAGACAGATACGCAGTATTTT. Residues: CASSYETDTQYF.

The chain combines TRBV2 with TRBJ2-3; D uncertain. The germline V gene encodes CDR1 SNHLY and CDR2 FYNNEI. The length of the CDR3 is 14 residues. The ends were cut back, 4 bases at V and 2 bases at J, with 10 bases in the middle. The CDR3 loop is CASSGLRLTDTQYF. CDR3 DNA sequence: TGTGCCAGCAGTGGGTTGCGGCTCACAGATACGCAGTATTTT.

The CDR3 spells CASSQDLRVGSYNEQFF. The CDR3 region has the DNA TGCGCCAGCAGCCAAGATTTGAGGGTGGGCTCCTACAATGAGCAGTTCTTC. The rearrangement joins TRBV4-1 to TRBJ2-1, with TRBD2 as a possible D gene (5 bases). There are 17 residues in the CDR3. The germline CDR1 and CDR2 sequences are MGHRA and YSYEKL. Between the trimmed V and J ends, which lost 0 bases and 0 bases, there was a span of 12 bases.

This clonotype was seen more than once but under ten times. Relative to the germline gene, one junction end is altered; a read error may explain this. The J gene is TRBJ2-1, the V gene TRBV12-3 or TRBV12-4; 7 nucleotides line up with TRBD2. The CDR3 has 17 residues. The CDR3 DNA sequence: TGTGCCAACAGTCCCTTTGGGGGAGGGCCGTCCTACAATGAGCAGTTCTTC. Residues: CANSPFGGGPSYNEQFF.

There are many counts of this clonotype. CDR3 in amino acids: CAARQGASKTQYF. Written as DNA, the CDR3 is TGTGCCGCCCGACAGGGGGCTAGTAAGACCCAGTACTTC. The V and J genes are TRBV10-3 and TRBJ2-5; TRBD1 agrees at 10 bases. Looked up from germline, CDR1 is ENHRY and CDR2 is SYGVKD. This CDR3 is built from 13 residues. V lost 11 bases to trimming and J lost 6 bases; unmatched junction nucleotides: 9.

The chain couples TRBV5-1 to TRBJ2-4, with D tentatively TRBD2 (5 bases). Gene TRBJ2-7 matches the end of the DNA better, so the J call may be wrong. The CDR3 is 14 amino acids. Germline V gene data show CDR1 as SGHRS and CDR2 as YFSETQ. CDR3 bases: TGCGCCAGCAGCTCCGGGAAGCAGAAAGACGAGCAGTACTTC. This encodes CASSSGKQKDEQYF.

The CDR3 reads CASGLAGLAANNEQYF. The CDR3 DNA follows: TGTGCTAGTGGTTTGGCCGGACTAGCGGCAAACAATGAGCAGTACTTC. The V and J genes are TRBV12-5 and TRBJ2-1; 10 nucleotides match TRBD2. TRBJ2-7 matches the DNA end more closely, so the J call is doubtful. The germline CDR1 and CDR2 sequences are LGHNT and FRNRAP. The CDR3 is 16 residues long.

The chain carries TRBV20-1 and TRBJ2-5, with D uncertain. The CDR3 has 12 residues. The V gene lost 3 bases and the J gene lost 4 bases, with 9 bases spanning the gap. Germline CDR1 reads DFQATT; CDR2 reads SNEGSKA (reference sequence). Here the CDR3 DNA reads TGCAGTGCTAGCGGGTGGGGAGAGACCCAGTACTTC. It specifies CSASGWGETQYF.

The rearrangement links TRBV10-3 to TRBJ2-3, with D unresolved. The CDR3 runs 13 residues. Trimming removed 7 bases at V and 5 bases at J, with 13 bases between. Germline V gives CDR1 ENHRY, CDR2 SYGVKD. CDR3 coding DNA: TGTGCCATCACCTCGAGACTGGAAGATACGCAGTATTTT. Encoded protein: CAITSRLEDTQYF.

This clonotype was picked up a small number of times. The rearrangement uses TRBV7-2 and TRBJ2-3, with a possible D match to TRBD2 (6 bases). Germline CDR1 is SGHTA and CDR2 is FQGNSA. The V gene lost 11 bases and the J gene lost 0 bases, with 12 bases spanning the gap. There are 13 residues in the CDR3. The DNA for the CDR3 is TGTGCCCTGGGGGGAGAAAGCACAGATACGCAGTATTTT. Encoded protein: CALGGESTDTQYF.

The chain joins TRBV11-2 to TRBJ2-1, with TRBD2 matching over 9 bases. V lost 0 bases, J lost 3 bases, and 6 bases stayed unmatched. The CDR3 runs 17 residues. Germline loops: CDR1 SGHAT, CDR2 FQNNGV. CDR3 residues: CASSLDVAGGNYNEQFF. CDR3 sequence (DNA): TGTGCCAGCAGCTTAGACGTCGCGGGAGGGAACTACAATGAGCAGTTCTTC.

Note on this clonotype: An end of the junction does not agree with germline; a read error may underlie this. V and J are TRBV5-1 and TRBJ1-1, with D unclear. The CDR3 sequence is 13 residues long. Germline V gives CDR1 SGHRS, CDR2 YFSETQ. This chain's CDR3 is CASRLTENTEAFF. The CDR3, as DNA: TGTGCCAGCAGGCTCACAGAGAACACTGAAGCTTTCTTT.

This chain uses TRBV6-5 with TRBJ2-4, with no clear D. This CDR3 region has 15 residues. Looked up from germline, CDR1 is MNHEY and CDR2 is SVGAGI. V shed 8 bases and J shed 0 bases, with 14 bases lying between them. CDR3 amino acids: CASGPKALAKNIQYF. CDR3 nucleotide sequence: TGTGCCAGCGGACCCAAGGCGCTAGCCAAAAACATTCAGTACTTC.

V is TRBV29-1 and J is TRBJ2-5; 7 positions match TRBD1. J gave up 9 bases and V 6 bases, and 10 bases lay outside the gene matches. The germline V gene encodes CDR1 SQVTM and CDR2 ANQGSEA. The CDR3 contains 12 residues. CDR3 residues: CSVRQGPEPQYF. The CDR3 DNA is TGCAGCGTCAGACAGGGACCTGAGCCCCAGTACTTC.

The rearrangement links TRBV20-1 to TRBJ2-1, with 8 positions matching TRBD2. The CDR3 totals 13 residues. Germline-derived CDR1 and CDR2 are DFQATT and SNEGSKA (reference sequence). V lost 4 bases and J lost 2; bases outside the gene matches: 1. As DNA, the CDR3 is TGCAGTGCTACAGCGGGAGCCTACAATGAGCAGTTCTTC. Encoded protein: CSATAGAYNEQFF.

In its sample, this clonotype was seen many times. The chain recombines TRBV28 with TRBJ1-2; 12 bases match TRBD1. CDR3 length equals 14 residues. V shed 6 bases, J shed 5 bases, and the junction held 4 bases outside the gene matches. CDR1 MDHEN and CDR2 SYDVKM come from the germline V gene. The CDR3 is CASRPGQGAYGYTF. CDR3 nucleotide sequence: TGTGCCAGCAGACCGGGACAGGGGGCGTATGGCTACACCTTC.

The genes are TRBV12-3 or TRBV12-4 and TRBJ2-4; D may be TRBD1 or TRBD2 (5 bases each). CDR3 length equals 15 residues. V was pared by 4 bases and J by 1 base, with 11 bases between. For the CDR3, the DNA is TGTGCCAGCAGTTCCTGGGACGGTGCCAAAAACATTCAGTACTTC. It yields the protein CASSSWDGAKNIQYF.

As for this clonotype: Mismatch with germline at one junction end may stem from a read error. The V call is TRBV5-1, the J call TRBJ2-5, with 8 bases matching TRBD2. Germline loops: CDR1 SGHRS, CDR2 YFSETQ. The length of the CDR3 is 15 residues. CDR3 in DNA: TGCGCCAGCAGCTCGACTAGCGCACCCCAAGAGATCCAGTACTTC. Its protein is CASSSTSAPQEIQYF.

This clonotype was found a few times. V and J are TRBV9 and TRBJ2-1, with 15 nucleotides matching TRBD2. Germline loops: CDR1 SGDLS, CDR2 YYNGEE. The V gene end was trimmed by 4 bases and the J gene end by 6 bases; junction bases not matched to a gene: 8. This CDR3 is built from 17 residues. CDR3 in amino acids: CASSFRTSGGGRNEQFF. DNA of the CDR3: TGTGCCAGCAGCTTCAGGACTAGCGGGGGGGGACGCAATGAGCAGTTCTTC.

V usage is TRBV2 and J usage is TRBJ2-7; 7 bases are shared with TRBD1. Germline V CDR1 and CDR2: SNHLY, FYNNEI. V trimming: 9 bases; J trimming: 5 bases; junction bases outside the gene matches: 16. This CDR3 is 15 amino acids long. CDR3 nucleotides: TGTGCCAGGGCGCATCAGGGGGTCCCGGTCGACGAGCAGTACTTC. It codes for CARAHQGVPVDEQYF.

The chain joins TRBV18 to TRBJ2-1; 7 bases are shared with TRBD1. The J segment lost 10 bases and the V segment lost 5 bases, leaving 5 bases of the junction unmatched. This CDR3 is built from 12 residues. CDR1 is KGHSH, CDR2 LQKENI, per germline. The CDR3 nucleotides read TGTGCCAGCTCAAGACAGGGACGCGAGCAGTTCTTC. Translation gives CASSRQGREQFF.

This clonotype was seen only once. The chain carries TRBV5-1 and TRBJ1-1, with D possibly matching TRBD1 (5 bases). The CDR3 is made up of 16 amino acids. Per the germline V gene, CDR1 is SGHRS and CDR2 is YFSETQ. Trimming took 0 bases from V and 1 from J, leaving 13 bases between them. The CDR3 bases are TGCGCCAGCAGCTTGGCGGGGGGGAAGGCGAACACTGAAGCTTTCTTT. It specifies CASSLAGGKANTEAFF.

The V call is TRBV10-2, the J call TRBJ2-6; the D is unclear. Looked up from germline, CDR1 is WSHSY and CDR2 is SAAADI. The CDR3 extends over 15 amino acids. Trimming cost V 7 bases and J 1 base, with 11 bases left between them. In DNA form, the CDR3 reads TGCGCCAGCAATTCTGGTGGGTCTGGGGCCAACGTCCTGACTTTC. It specifies CASNSGGSGANVLTF.